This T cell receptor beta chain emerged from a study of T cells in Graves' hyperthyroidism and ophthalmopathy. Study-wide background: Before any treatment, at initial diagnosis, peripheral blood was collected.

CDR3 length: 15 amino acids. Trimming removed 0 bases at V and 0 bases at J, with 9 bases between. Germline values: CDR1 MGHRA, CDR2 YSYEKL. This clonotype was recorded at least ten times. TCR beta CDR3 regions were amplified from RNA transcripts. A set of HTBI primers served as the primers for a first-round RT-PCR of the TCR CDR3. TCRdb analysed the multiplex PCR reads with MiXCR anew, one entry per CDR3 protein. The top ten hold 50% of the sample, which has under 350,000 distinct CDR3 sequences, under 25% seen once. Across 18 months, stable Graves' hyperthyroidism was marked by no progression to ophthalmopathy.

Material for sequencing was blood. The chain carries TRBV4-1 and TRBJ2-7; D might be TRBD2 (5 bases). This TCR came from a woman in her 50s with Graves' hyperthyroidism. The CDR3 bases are TGCGCCAGCAGCCAAGATCAGCGGAGCTCCTACGAGCAGTACTTC. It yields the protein CASSQDQRSSYEQYF.